This record concerns one T cell receptor beta chain sequence. Its specificity is not known. The study ran its PCR with 60 Vbeta and 13 Jbeta primers. Here immunoSEQ multiplex PCR was the method, and the copy in TCRdb shows in-frame clones only, minus some. The table records roughly 180,000 clones, more than 60% of them present only once. These data originate in a study of cytomegalovirus exposure and HLA in healthy donors. As for the study in general: About 85 million unique TCRs from HLA-typed donors were held in an early release of data. Study-wide findings and caveats: Rarity characterized most TCR sequences, yet some public TCRs appeared in many donors. Reportedly, fewer N-insertions than the 666-donor mean appeared in an Asian-associated ancestry cluster in a later analysis.

Germline-derived CDR1 and CDR2 are SNHLY and FYNNEI. The CDR3 is 14 amino acids. V dropped 4 bases and J dropped 4; count of bases not matched to a gene: 4. Sequenced material: PBMCs. This TCR derives from a woman aged 30 to 39 in good health and CMV-seropositive. The chain uses TRBV2 and TRBJ1-3; 7 bases match TRBD1. CDR3 bases: TGTGCCAGCAGTGGGGACAGCAACGGAAACACCATATATTTT. It translates to CASSGDSNGNTIYF.